The T cell receptor (beta chain) described here comes from a study of cytotoxic CD8 clonotypes in ibrutinib-treated CLL. Across the study: Mean productive templates were about 260,000; mean productive rearrangements were around 90,000. Study findings and constraints: Exceeding age-matched healthy donors, baseline clonality also tracked the counts of circulating CD8+ T cells.

Generated by immunoSEQ multiplex PCR, the TCRdb table keeps only in-frame clones and is missing some. This table holds some 130,000 clones, about 70% found once. There are 16 residues in the CDR3. V was clipped by 0 bases and J by 4 bases, with 13 bases between them. Per the germline V gene, CDR1 is MGHRA and CDR2 is YSYEKL. This clone was counted between two and nine times. What it binds is unknown. This sample comprised PBMCs, obtained after 24 months of ibrutinib treatment. The receptor was isolated from a human donor with chronic lymphocytic leukemia. V and J are TRBV4-1 and TRBJ1-3; D is undetermined. CDR3 DNA: TGCGCCAGCAGCCAAGAAAGCCCCGCCACCGGAAACACCATATATTTT. As protein: CASSQESPATGNTIYF.